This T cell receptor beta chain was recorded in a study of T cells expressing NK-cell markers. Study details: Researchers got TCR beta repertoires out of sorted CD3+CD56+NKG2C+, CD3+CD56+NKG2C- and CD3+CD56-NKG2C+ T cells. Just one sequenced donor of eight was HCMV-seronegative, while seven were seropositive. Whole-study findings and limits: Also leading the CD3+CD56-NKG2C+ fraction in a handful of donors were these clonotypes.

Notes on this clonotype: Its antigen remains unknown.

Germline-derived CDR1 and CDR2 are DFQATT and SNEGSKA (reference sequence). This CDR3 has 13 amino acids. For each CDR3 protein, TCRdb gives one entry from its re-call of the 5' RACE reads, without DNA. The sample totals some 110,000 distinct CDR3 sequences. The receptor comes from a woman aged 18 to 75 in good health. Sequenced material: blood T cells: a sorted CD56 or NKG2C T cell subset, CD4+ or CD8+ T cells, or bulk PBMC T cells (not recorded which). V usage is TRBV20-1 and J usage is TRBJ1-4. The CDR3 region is CSANRNVNEKLFF.